This TCR beta chain was profiled in a study of blood T cell repertoires in COVID-19. The method was immunoSEQ multiplex PCR; TCRdb's version includes in-frame clones alone and lacks a portion of them. In the table there are about 320,000 clones, 85% to 95% of which are singletons. This CDR3 comprises 13 residues. The V gene lost 2 bases and the J gene lost 3 bases, with 9 bases spanning the gap. Per germline, CDR1 SGHDT and CDR2 YYEEEE. The chain has TRBV5-6 and TRBJ2-7, with D possibly being TRBD1 (6 bases). The sample consisted of PBMCs or T cells enriched from blood (not recorded which). The TCR was taken from a woman in her 30s who had been exposed to COVID-19. CDR3 coding DNA: TGTGCCAGCAGCTTAGAACAGGGCTACGAGCAGTACTTC. Translation gives CASSLEQGYEQYF.